Listed below are T cell receptor beta chains from one sample, sequenced in a study of blood T cells in healthy people across ages. TCRdb re-called the 5' RACE reads with MiXCR, one entry per CDR3 protein. The repertoire consists of fewer than 2 million distinct CDR3 sequences, with roughly two fifths occurring once and the leading ten covering approximately 22%. Specimen: blood. The receptors originated from a human donor in good health. Both conserved end residues are part of each CDR3. Fields, in order: J gene, clone size, D gene, V gene, CDR3 DNA, CDR3 protein. A D gene is named only where the DNA matches it firmly. Only some rows state a clone size, as once, few, many or a class for expanded clones.

j_call: TRBJ2-1; clone_size: once; d_call: TRBD1; v_call: TRBV12-3/TRBV12-4; cdr3_nt: TGTACCAGCAGTTTCAACAGGGGGAAGAGGGACAATGAGCAGTTCTTC; cdr3_aa: CTSSFNRGKRDNEQFF
j_call: TRBJ2-5; clone_size: few; d_call: TRBD1; v_call: TRBV10-3; cdr3_nt: TGTGCCATCAGTGAGGCCGGGACAGGGGTGCTGGAGACCCAGTACTTC; cdr3_aa: CAISEAGTGVLETQYF
j_call: TRBJ2-1; clone_size: few; d_call: NA; v_call: TRBV24-1; cdr3_nt: TGTGCCACCAGTGATTTTGGCCAGGGTCCTTACAATGAGCGGTTCTTC; cdr3_aa: CATSDFGQGPYNERFF
j_call: TRBJ2-5; clone_size: NA; d_call: NA; v_call: TRBV7-8; cdr3_nt: TGTGCCAGCAGCTTAGTTATCCGACAGGATATTGTAGAGACCCAGTACTTC; cdr3_aa: CASSLVIRQDIVETQYF
j_call: TRBJ1-5; clone_size: few; d_call: NA; v_call: TRBV9; cdr3_nt: TGTGCCAGCAGCGTAGGACAAAGCAATCAGCCCCAGCATTTT; cdr3_aa: CASSVGQSNQPQHF
j_call: TRBJ1-1; clone_size: NA; d_call: NA; v_call: TRBV29-1; cdr3_nt: TGCAGCGTTAATTCACCCCAAGGAGGGCCCACTGAAGCTTTCTTT; cdr3_aa: CSVNSPQGGPTEAFF
j_call: TRBJ2-3; clone_size: NA; d_call: NA; v_call: TRBV4-3; cdr3_nt: TGCGCCGGCAGCCTGGTGGAGGGGTACACAGATACGCAGTATTTT; cdr3_aa: CAGSLVEGYTDTQYF
j_call: TRBJ2-4; clone_size: NA; d_call: NA; v_call: TRBV29-1; cdr3_nt: TGCAGCGTTGCCGGGACCAACGCAAACATTCAGTACTTC; cdr3_aa: CSVAGTNANIQYF
j_call: TRBJ2-5; clone_size: NA; d_call: NA; v_call: TRBV7-2; cdr3_nt: TGTGCCAGCAGCTTAAGCCTAGGGCAGACCCAGTACTTC; cdr3_aa: CASSLSLGQTQYF
j_call: TRBJ1-2; clone_size: few; d_call: TRBD1; v_call: TRBV4-1; cdr3_nt: TGCGCCAGCAGGCACCTAGACAGGGGACATGGCTACACCTTC; cdr3_aa: CASRHLDRGHGYTF
j_call: TRBJ1-2; clone_size: NA; d_call: NA; v_call: TRBV5-5; cdr3_nt: TGTGCCAGCAGCGTAAATGTTATCTGTGATTATGGCTACACCTTC; cdr3_aa: CASSVNVICDYGYTF
j_call: TRBJ2-7; clone_size: NA; d_call: NA; v_call: TRBV7-2; cdr3_nt: TGTGCCAGCAGCTTAGCCCGGGCGGGGCCCCCTACGAGGCAGTACTTC; cdr3_aa: CASSLARAGPPTRQYF
j_call: TRBJ2-5; clone_size: many; d_call: NA; v_call: TRBV29-1; cdr3_nt: TGCAGCGTTGAAACAGGGAGGGAGACCCAGTACTTC; cdr3_aa: CSVETGRETQYF
j_call: TRBJ1-6; clone_size: NA; d_call: NA; v_call: TRBV7-2; cdr3_nt: TGTGCCAGCAGCTTAGTGGGGGGTAGTAATTCACCCCTCCACTTT; cdr3_aa: CASSLVGGSNSPLHF
j_call: TRBJ2-7; clone_size: NA; d_call: TRBD1; v_call: TRBV20-1; cdr3_nt: TGCAGTGTTCTCGGACAGGGGGCGAGCGAGCAGTACTTC; cdr3_aa: CSVLGQGASEQYF
j_call: TRBJ1-1; clone_size: NA; d_call: NA; v_call: TRBV6-2/TRBV6-3; cdr3_nt: TGTGCCAGCTCTCACCCCGGGGAGGGGGTGAACACTGAAGCTTTCTTT; cdr3_aa: CASSHPGEGVNTEAFF
j_call: TRBJ2-7; clone_size: NA; d_call: NA; v_call: TRBV6-2/TRBV6-3; cdr3_nt: TGTGCCAGCAAGGGCCGGGGCGTATCCTCCTACGAGCAGTACTTC; cdr3_aa: CASKGRGVSSYEQYF
j_call: TRBJ1-1; clone_size: NA; d_call: TRBD1; v_call: TRBV25-1; cdr3_nt: TGTGCCAGCAGTGAATGGACAGGGGCTGAAGCTTTCTTT; cdr3_aa: CASSEWTGAEAFF